The text below deals with one TCR beta chain. The data originate from a study of blood T cell repertoires in COVID-19. Across the whole study: The analysed material was cDNA or gDNA that came from T cells, B-cell-depleted T cells, or PBMCs.

TCRdb keeps only in-frame clones here, not all; method: immunoSEQ multiplex PCR. The table shows 95,000 to 150,000 clones, with approximately 87% occurring only once. The source is a woman aged 50 to 60 with acute or convalescent COVID-19. Sequencing used peripheral blood.

CDR3 coding DNA: TGTGCCAGTAGTATGCCCGGGGGATGGACCGGGGAGCTGTTTTTT. Protein sequence: CASSMPGGWTGELFF. The J gene is TRBJ2-2, the V gene TRBV19; D is perhaps TRBD2 (6 bases). The length of the CDR3 is 15 residues. V dropped 3 bases and J dropped 5 bases, with 13 bases sitting between them. Germline CDR1 reads LNHDA; CDR2 reads SQIVND (reference sequence).